This T cell receptor beta chain was identified during a study of cytomegalovirus exposure and HLA in healthy donors. The wider study: Membership in the Caucasian-associated ancestry cluster was found for approximately 85% of approximately 430 genotyped donors. Study-level points and caveats: With DRB1 most and HLA-C fewest, TCR association rates differed between HLA loci in a later analysis.

The CDR3 is made up of 15 amino acids. V shed 6 bases and J 7 bases; nucleotides not matched to a gene: 10. Germline CDR1 is LNHDA and CDR2 is SQIVND (reference sequence). Primers for the PCR totalled 60 Vbeta and 13 Jbeta. The assay was immunoSEQ multiplex PCR, and TCRdb's table has in-frame clones only and misses some. The data hold about 110,000 clones, with more than 65% observed a single time. As regards this clone: Its antigen remains unidentified.

As for the donors, each was a healthy bone marrow donor. Donors counted as nominally healthy when sampled, yet unrecorded immune exposures were likely. V gene TRBV19 combines with J gene TRBJ1-5; the match to TRBD1 covers 9 bases. This sequence originates from a young man in good health and CMV-seropositive. Material for sequencing was PBMCs. Here the CDR3 DNA reads TGTGCCAGTAGCCCGGGACAGGGACGGCAACAGCCCCAGCATTTT. Residues: CASSPGQGRQQPQHF. Using reference TRBV19 and TRBJ1-5 for the parts outside the CDR3, the full variable domain is DGGITQSPKYLFRKEGQNVTLSCEQNLNHDAMYWYRQDPGQGLRLIYYSQIVNDFQKGDIAEGYSVSREKKESFPLTVTSAQKNPTAFYLCASSPGQGRQQPQHFGDGTRLSIL.